The present T cell receptor (beta chain) was sequenced within a study of blood T cell repertoires in COVID-19. Study overall: Sites across the United States, Italy and Spain contributed samples from acute and convalescent COVID-19. PBMCs, B-cell-depleted T cells, or T cells were the source of the cDNA or gDNA that made up the material.

Measured with immunoSEQ multiplex PCR; TCRdb has only the in-frame clones, and not every one. The table includes 200,000 to 250,000 clones, roughly 75% detected once. The CDR3 is 15 amino acids. CDR1 and CDR2 (germline): SGHTA, FQGNSA. Trimming took 5 bases from V and 0 from J; bases not matched to a gene: 4. V and J are TRBV7-2 and TRBJ2-1, with 7 bases fitting TRBD1. Material for sequencing was peripheral blood. This receptor was taken from a woman in her sixties or seventies with acute or convalescent COVID-19. CDR3 DNA sequence: TGTGCCAGCAGCCGGGACAGTGTCTCCTACAATGAGCAGTTCTTC. Translation: CASSRDSVSYNEQFF.